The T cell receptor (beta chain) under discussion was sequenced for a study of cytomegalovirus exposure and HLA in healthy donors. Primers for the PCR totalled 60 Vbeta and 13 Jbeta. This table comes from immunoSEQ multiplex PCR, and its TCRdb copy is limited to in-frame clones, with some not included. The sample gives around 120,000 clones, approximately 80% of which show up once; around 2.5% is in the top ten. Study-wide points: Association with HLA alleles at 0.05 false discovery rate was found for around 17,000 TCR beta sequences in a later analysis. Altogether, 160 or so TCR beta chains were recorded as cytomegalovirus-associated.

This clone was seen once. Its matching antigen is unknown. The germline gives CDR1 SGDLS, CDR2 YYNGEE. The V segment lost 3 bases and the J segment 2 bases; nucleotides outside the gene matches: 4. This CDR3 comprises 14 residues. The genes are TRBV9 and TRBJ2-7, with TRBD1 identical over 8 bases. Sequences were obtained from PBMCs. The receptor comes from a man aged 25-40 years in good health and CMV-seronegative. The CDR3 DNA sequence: TGTGCCAGCAGCGGGGGACAGGAGACCTACGAGCAGTACTTC. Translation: CASSGGQETYEQYF.